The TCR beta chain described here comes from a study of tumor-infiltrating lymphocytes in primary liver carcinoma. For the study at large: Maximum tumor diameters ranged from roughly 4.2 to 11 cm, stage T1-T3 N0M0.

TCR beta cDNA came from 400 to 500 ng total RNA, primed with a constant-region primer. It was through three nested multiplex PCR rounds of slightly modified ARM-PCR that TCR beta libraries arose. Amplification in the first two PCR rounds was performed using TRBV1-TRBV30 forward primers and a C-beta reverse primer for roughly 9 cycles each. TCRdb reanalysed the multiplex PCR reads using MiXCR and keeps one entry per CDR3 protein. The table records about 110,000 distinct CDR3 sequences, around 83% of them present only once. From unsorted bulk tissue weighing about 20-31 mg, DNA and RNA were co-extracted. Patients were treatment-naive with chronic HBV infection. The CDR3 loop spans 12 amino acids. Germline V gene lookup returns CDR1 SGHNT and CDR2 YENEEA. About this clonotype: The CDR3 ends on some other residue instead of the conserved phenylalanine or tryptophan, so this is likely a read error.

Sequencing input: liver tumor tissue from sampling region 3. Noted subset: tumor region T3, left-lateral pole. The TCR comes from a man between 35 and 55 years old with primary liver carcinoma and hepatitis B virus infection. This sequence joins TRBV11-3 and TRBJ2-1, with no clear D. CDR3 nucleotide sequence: TGTGCCACCAGCTTAAATCCCAATGAGCAGTTCTCT. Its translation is CATSLNPNEQFS.